A single sample gave rise to the 23 T cell receptor beta chains below, sequenced in a study of T cell repertoires in cytomegalovirus infection. Using its own MiXCR run on the reads, TCRdb lists one record per CDR3 protein. Found here are some 400,000 distinct CDR3 sequences, around a sixth of them singletons; the top ten hold roughly 8.7%. The sequenced sample was PBMCs. These TCRs come from a human donor in good health (CMV status not recorded). Some clones in this sample may be carry-over from other donors' samples.

In the case of this clonotype: A much larger clone is a single base away; this may be a read error. The chain has TRBV6-8 and TRBJ2-3; 12 bases agree with TRBD2. Germline CDR1 reads MNHGY; CDR2 reads SAAAGT. CDR3 length: 17 residues. The CDR3 DNA is TGTGCCAGCAGTTACCCCAGGCTAGCGGGAGGGGCAGATATGCAGTATTTT. Encoded protein: CASSYPRLAGGADMQYF.

There are many counts of this clonotype. The V gene is TRBV7-8, the J gene TRBJ1-6, with a tentative D call TRBD1 (6 bases). The CDR3 spans 14 residues. Germline assignment: CDR1 SGHVS and CDR2 FQNEAQ. V was shortened by 6 bases and J by 10 bases, with 16 bases between the two germline ends. The CDR3 nucleotides are TGTGCCAGCAGTTTAATACAGGGTGGATCACCCCTCCACTTT. Translating gives CASSLIQGGSPLHF.

This chain uses TRBV7-9 with TRBJ1-2, with 9 bases that match TRBD1. Germline V lookup: CDR1 SEHNR, CDR2 FQNEAQ (reference sequence). The CDR3 runs 17 residues. J gave up 1 base and V 5 bases, and 11 bases lay outside the gene matches. DNA for the CDR3: TGTGCCAGCAGCCCCGGGACAGGGATTTTGATTAACTATGGCTACACCTTC. Protein: CASSPGTGILINYGYTF. Drawing the rest from reference TRBV7-9 and TRBJ1-2, the complete variable domain is DTGVSQNPRHKITKRGQNVTFRCDPISEHNRLYWYRQTLGQGPEFLTYFQNEAQLEKSRLLSDRFSAERPKGSFSTLEIQRTEQGDSAMYLCASSPGTGILINYGYTFGSGTRLTVV.

This clonotype showed up just a few times. V and J are TRBV29-1 and TRBJ1-2; perhaps TRBD1 as D (5 bases). This CDR3 is 12 amino acids long. Germline-derived CDR1 and CDR2 are SQVTM and ANQGSEA. Trimming removed 8 bases at V and 6 bases at J, with 16 bases between. DNA for the CDR3: TGCAGCTTTTGGGACGCGCGGGATGGCTACACCTTC. Amino acid sequence: CSFWDARDGYTF.

This clonotype was detected only a few times. This chain links TRBV6-1 with TRBJ2-3, with 10 bases fitting TRBD1. Germline CDR1 reads MNHNS; CDR2 reads SASEGT. The ends lost 5 bases at V and 2 bases at J; junction bases unmatched: 7. CDR3 size: 16 residues. CDR3 in amino acids: CASSSSGTGDTDTQYF. The CDR3 region has the DNA TGTGCCAGCAGTTCCTCCGGGACAGGGGACACAGATACGCAGTATTTT.

This clonotype showed up just a few times. The chain recombines TRBV6-2 or TRBV6-3 with TRBJ2-7; D uncertain. Germline CDR1 is MNHEY and CDR2 is SVGEGT. The V and J ends lost 5 bases and 1 base respectively, with 9 bases between them. This CDR3 has 13 residues. The DNA for the CDR3 is TGTGCCAGCAGTAACGACATTTCCTACGAGCAGTACTTC. This translates into CASSNDISYEQYF.

This clonotype was detected ten times or more. The gene calls are TRBV7-2 and TRBJ2-1; possibly TRBD2 for D (5 bases). Per the germline V gene, CDR1 is SGHTA and CDR2 is FQGNSA. The CDR3 spans 15 residues. The V end lost 8 bases, the J end lost 6 bases, and 20 bases lay between the germline ends. CDR3 in amino acids: CASGRDGVGTNEQFF. The CDR3 DNA is TGTGCCAGCGGTCGCGACGGGGTAGGCACCAATGAGCAGTTCTTC. Variable domain in full (rest from reference TRBV7-2 and TRBJ2-1): GAGVSQSPSNKVTEKGKDVELRCDPISGHTALYWYRQSLGQGLEFLIYFQGNSAPDKSGLPSDRFSAERTGGSVSTLTIQRTQQEDSAVYLCASGRDGVGTNEQFFGPGTRLTVL.

This chain connects TRBV4-1 to TRBJ2-5, with unresolved D. V was clipped by 4 bases and J by 1 base, with 10 bases between them. The V gene's germline CDR1 is MGHRA and CDR2 YSYEKL. This CDR3 contains 14 residues. CDR3 nucleotide sequence: TGCGCCAGCAGCCCCGGACCGATCCAAGAGACCCAGTACTTC. Translated: CASSPGPIQETQYF.

This clonotype occurred many times. The chain links TRBV7-9 to TRBJ2-7, with D possibly matching TRBD2 (5 bases). Trimming removed 6 bases from V and 6 bases from J, with 9 bases in between. CDR3 length: 11 amino acids. Germline V gives CDR1 SEHNR, CDR2 FQNEAQ (reference sequence). The CDR3 nucleotides read TGTGCCAGCAGTTTAAGCGGCGAGCAGTACTTC. It yields the protein CASSLSGEQYF. Together with reference TRBV7-9 and TRBJ2-7, the CDR3 gives the full variable domain: DTGVSQNPRHKITKRGQNVTFRCDPISEHNRLYWYRQTLGQGPEFLTYFQNEAQLEKSRLLSDRFSAERPKGSFSTLEIQRTEQGDSAMYLCASSLSGEQYFGPGTRLTVT.

The chain carries TRBV6-8 and TRBJ1-1; D gene ambiguous. The CDR3 extends over 12 amino acids. The germline gives CDR1 MNHGY, CDR2 SAAAGT. Trimming took off 2 bases at V and 7 bases at J, with 8 bases between the two ends. The CDR3 DNA reads as TGTGCCAGCAGTTACCCGGACTTTGAAGCTTTCTTT. Protein sequence: CASSYPDFEAFF.

Only a few counts were recorded for this clonotype. In nucleotides, the CDR3 is TGTGCCAGCAGCCCGTCAGGTTCTTTGGACACTGAAGCTTTCTTT. This gives the protein CASSPSGSLDTEAFF. The gene calls are TRBV12-3 or TRBV12-4 and TRBJ1-1; no clear D. Deletions cut 6 bases from V and 3 bases from J, with 17 bases between. The CDR3 is made up of 15 amino acids.

This clonotype was seen many times. This chain links TRBV10-3 with TRBJ2-1; the D gene could be TRBD1 or TRBD2 (6 bases each). Germline V CDR1 and CDR2: ENHRY, SYGVKD. With 4 bases removed from V and 2 bases from J, the gap between germline ends came to 21 bases. The CDR3 runs to 18 residues. The CDR3 DNA sequence: TGTGCCATCAGTGGGACTGGGGGGCCCTCAACCCCCTACAATGAGCAGTTCTTC. Its protein product is CAISGTGGPSTPYNEQFF.

This clonotype was found many times. V is TRBV19 and J is TRBJ1-5; D ambiguous. This CDR3 contains 14 residues. Germline loops: CDR1 LNHDA, CDR2 SQIVND (reference sequence). Trimming took 5 bases from V and 3 from J, leaving 11 bases between them. The CDR3 loop is CASSRWQTNQPQHF. The CDR3 region has the DNA TGTGCCAGTAGTCGTTGGCAGACCAATCAGCCCCAGCATTTT. Supplemented by reference TRBV19 and TRBJ1-5, the full variable domain reads DGGITQSPKYLFRKEGQNVTLSCEQNLNHDAMYWYRQDPGQGLRLIYYSQIVNDFQKGDIAEGYSVSREKKESFPLTVTSAQKNPTAFYLCASSRWQTNQPQHFGDGTRLSIL.

This clonotype was observed at least ten times. The chain employs TRBV7-2 and TRBJ2-7, with a tentative D call TRBD2 (5 bases). V lost 0 bases, J lost 0 bases, and 6 bases lay in between. The CDR3 extends over 14 amino acids. Germline lookup yields CDR1 SGHTA and CDR2 FQGNSA. CDR3 loop: CASSLAAGSYEQYF. CDR3 bases: TGTGCCAGCAGCTTAGCGGCGGGCTCCTACGAGCAGTACTTC.

This clonotype has more than one count but fewer than ten. V and J are TRBV28 and TRBJ2-5; a weak D match, TRBD2 (6 bases). With 5 bases removed from V and 0 bases from J, the gap between germline ends came to 10 bases. The V gene's germline CDR1 is MDHEN and CDR2 SYDVKM. The CDR3 length is 14 residues. The CDR3 bases are TGTGCCAGCAGTCGGGGGAAGTACCAAGAGACCCAGTACTTC. Amino acid sequence: CASSRGKYQETQYF.

V is TRBV25-1 and J is TRBJ2-1; no clear D. CDR1 and CDR2 (germline): MGHDK, SYGVNS. There are 12 residues in the CDR3. The V end was cut by 8 bases, the J end by 8 bases, with 13 bases between. DNA for the CDR3: TGTGCCAGCGGAATCCGAGACGATGAGCAGTTCTTC. It is translated as CASGIRDDEQFF. The full variable domain, with the rest looked up from reference TRBV25-1 and TRBJ2-1, is EADIYQTPRYLVIGTGKKITLECSQTMGHDKMYWYQQDPGMELHLIHYSYGVNSTEKGDLSSESTVSRIRTEHFPLTLESARPSHTSQYLCASGIRDDEQFFGPGTRLTVL.

J is TRBJ1-4 and V is TRBV28, with D possibly being TRBD1 (5 bases). With 5 bases removed from V and 5 bases from J, the gap between germline ends came to 15 bases. The CDR3 consists of 15 residues. The germline V gene encodes CDR1 MDHEN and CDR2 SYDVKM. The CDR3 here is CASSPRGAGNEKLFF. In DNA form, the CDR3 reads TGTGCCAGCAGTCCCCGCGGGGCGGGAAATGAAAAACTGTTTTTT.

In its sample, this clonotype was seen a few times. The chain carries TRBV6-6 and TRBJ1-2; 7 bases are a match to TRBD1. This CDR3 spans 14 amino acids. The J segment lost 7 bases and the V segment lost 6 bases, leaving 11 bases of the junction unmatched. The germline CDR1 and CDR2 sequences are MNHNY and SVGAGI (reference sequence). CDR3 residues: CASRQNSGQVGYTF. The CDR3 DNA is TGTGCCAGCAGGCAAAACTCCGGACAGGTTGGCTACACCTTC.

A few counts support this clonotype. V and J are TRBV6-2 or TRBV6-3 and TRBJ2-7, with TRBD2 matching over 9 bases. Germline V CDR1 and CDR2: MNHEY, SVGEGT. The CDR3 sequence is 16 residues long. Trimming removed 6 bases from V and 0 bases from J; junction bases left unmatched: 9. CDR3 sequence (DNA): TGTGCCAGCAGAGGTCGGACTAGCGATCCCTCCTACGAGCAGTACTTC. This gives the protein CASRGRTSDPSYEQYF.

Only a few counts were recorded for this clonotype. The V gene is TRBV6-2 or TRBV6-3, the J gene TRBJ1-5, with D hard to call. This CDR3 is 15 amino acids long. In germline, CDR1 is MNHEY, CDR2 SVGEGT. With 5 bases removed from V and 9 bases from J, the gap between germline ends came to 20 bases. The CDR3: CASSSHSGGPGPQHF. CDR3 nucleotides: TGTGCCAGCAGTAGTCACTCCGGAGGTCCAGGGCCCCAGCATTTT.

The table lists this clonotype with a few counts. The V gene is TRBV28, the J gene TRBJ1-4, with 7 bases fitting TRBD1. The CDR3 is 14 amino acids. Germline trimming cut 7 bases from V and 5 bases from J; bases unmatched to any gene: 7. Germline lookup yields CDR1 MDHEN and CDR2 SYDVKM. This CDR3 reads CASTYEDRNEKLFF. The CDR3 DNA reads as TGTGCCAGCACCTATGAGGACAGGAATGAAAAACTGTTTTTT.

This clonotype was counted a few times. V is TRBV15 and J is TRBJ1-2; D remains ambiguous. Trimming removed 4 bases at V and 4 bases at J, with 16 bases between. The CDR3 covers 15 residues. In germline, CDR1 is LNHNV, CDR2 YYDKDF (reference sequence). CDR3 DNA sequence: TGTGCCACCAGCATATCCCTCAACCTCGGCTATGGCTACACCTTC. It translates to CATSISLNLGYGYTF.

In this sample, this clonotype turned up a few times. The CDR3 nucleotides are TGTGCCACCAGCAGAGATTTGGCAGATACGCAGTATTTT. This encodes CATSRDLADTQYF. V and J are TRBV15 and TRBJ2-3; D remains ambiguous. Germline V lookup: CDR1 LNHNV, CDR2 YYDKDF (reference sequence). The CDR3 length is 13 residues. Between the trimmed V and J ends, which lost 0 bases and 4 bases, there was a span of 5 bases.